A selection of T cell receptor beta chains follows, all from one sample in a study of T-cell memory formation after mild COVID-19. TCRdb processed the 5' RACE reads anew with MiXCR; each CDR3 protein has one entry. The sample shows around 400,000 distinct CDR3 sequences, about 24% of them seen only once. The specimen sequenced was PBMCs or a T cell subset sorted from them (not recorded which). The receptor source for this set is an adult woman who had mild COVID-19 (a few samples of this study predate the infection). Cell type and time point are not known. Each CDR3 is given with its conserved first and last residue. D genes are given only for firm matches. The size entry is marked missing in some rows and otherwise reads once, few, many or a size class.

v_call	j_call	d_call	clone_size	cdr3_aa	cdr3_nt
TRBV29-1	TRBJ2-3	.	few	CSAKGGDLADTQYF	TGCAGCGCCAAGGGGGGGGATCTGGCAGATACGCAGTATTTT
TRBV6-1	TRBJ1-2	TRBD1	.	CASSPGGQNYGYTF	TGTGCCAGCAGCCCAGGGGGCCAGAACTATGGCTACACCTTC
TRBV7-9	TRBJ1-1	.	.	CASSEGGPTEAFF	TGTGCCAGCAGCGAGGGGGGGCCCACTGAAGCTTTCTTT
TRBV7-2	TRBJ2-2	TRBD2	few	CASSPILAGGGELFF	TGTGCCAGCAGCCCAATACTAGCGGGAGGGGGGGAGCTGTTTTTT
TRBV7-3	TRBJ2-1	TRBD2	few	CASSPQPGLAGLNEQFF	TGTGCCAGCAGCCCTCAACCGGGACTAGCGGGGTTAAATGAGCAGTTCTTC
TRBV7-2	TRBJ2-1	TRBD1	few	CASSSGTGGNEQFF	TGTGCCAGCAGTTCCGGGACAGGGGGTAATGAGCAGTTCTTC
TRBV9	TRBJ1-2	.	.	CASSPAGGGYTF	TGTGCCAGCAGTCCGGCGGGAGGTGGCTACACCTTC
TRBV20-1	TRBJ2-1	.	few	CSAPGQIDYNEQFF	TGCAGTGCCCCTGGGCAGATCGACTACAATGAGCAGTTCTTC
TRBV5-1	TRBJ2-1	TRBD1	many	CASSLTGVNEQFF	TGCGCCAGCAGCTTGACAGGGGTCAATGAGCAGTTCTTC
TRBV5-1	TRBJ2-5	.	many	CASSFGAGEETQYF	TGCGCCAGCAGCTTTGGGGCAGGGGAAGAGACCCAGTACTTC
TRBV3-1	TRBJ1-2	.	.	CASRAAGVTTNYGYTF	TGTGCCAGCAGGGCAGCGGGCGTAACCACTAACTATGGCTACACCTTC
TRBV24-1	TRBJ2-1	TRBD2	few	CATSLTAGGGNEQFF	TGTGCCACCAGTCTGACCGCTGGGGGGGGTAATGAGCAGTTCTTC
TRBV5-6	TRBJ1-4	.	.	CASSLRTSTNEKLFF	TGTGCCAGCAGCTTGCGGACTTCAACTAATGAAAAACTGTTTTTT
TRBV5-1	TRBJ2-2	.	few	CASSGKIGVDQVSGELFF	TGCGCCAGCAGCGGAAAAATCGGGGTAGACCAAGTGTCCGGGGAGCTGTTTTTT
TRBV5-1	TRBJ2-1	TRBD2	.	CASSMGGLTSGVDEQFF	TGCGCCAGCAGCATGGGGGGCTTGACTAGCGGGGTCGATGAGCAGTTCTTC
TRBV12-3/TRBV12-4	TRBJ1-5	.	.	CASSFGGGAVQPQHF	TGTGCCAGCAGTTTTGGTGGGGGGGCGGTTCAGCCCCAGCATTTT
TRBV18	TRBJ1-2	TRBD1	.	CASSAASTGSSSGYTF	TGTGCCAGCTCAGCAGCTTCGACAGGGAGCTCCTCTGGCTACACCTTC
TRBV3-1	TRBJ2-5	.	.	CASSQGPAGQTQYF	TGTGCCAGCAGCCAAGGGCCGGCCGGGCAGACCCAGTACTTC
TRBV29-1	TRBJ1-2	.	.	CSGSWGVYGYTF	TGCAGCGGGTCCTGGGGAGTTTATGGCTACACCTTC
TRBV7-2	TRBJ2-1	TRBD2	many	CASSLAPSGGSNEQFF	TGTGCCAGCAGCTTAGCACCCAGCGGGGGCTCCAATGAGCAGTTCTTC